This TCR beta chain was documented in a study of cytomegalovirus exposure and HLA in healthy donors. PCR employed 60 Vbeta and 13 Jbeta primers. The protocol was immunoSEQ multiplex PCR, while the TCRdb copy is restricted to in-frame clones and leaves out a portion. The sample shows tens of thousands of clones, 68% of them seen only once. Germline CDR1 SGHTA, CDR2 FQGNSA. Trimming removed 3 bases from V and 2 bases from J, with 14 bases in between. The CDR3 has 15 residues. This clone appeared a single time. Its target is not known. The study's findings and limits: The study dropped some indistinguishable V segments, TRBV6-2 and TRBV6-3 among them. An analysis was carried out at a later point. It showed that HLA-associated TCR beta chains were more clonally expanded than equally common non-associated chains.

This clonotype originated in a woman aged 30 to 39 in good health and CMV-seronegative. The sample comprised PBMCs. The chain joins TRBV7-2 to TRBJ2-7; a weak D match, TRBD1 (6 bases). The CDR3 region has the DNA TGTGCCAGCAGCTTGGGTGGGACACCTACCTACGAGCAGTACTTC. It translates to CASSLGGTPTYEQYF.